The entry below describes one TCR beta chain. What it recognizes is unknown. The sample is drawn from a study of vaccination effects on CD4 cells after COVID-19. Study in general: Post-vaccine specimens arrived a median 72 days past the second dose. Study outcomes and limitations: Healthy vaccinees' vaccine-induced clones included only 1 of 255 that recognized common cold coronaviruses.

With 6 bases clipped from V and 7 bases from J, the junction kept 6 bases outside the gene matches. The CDR3 spans 14 residues. Per the germline V gene, CDR1 is LNHDA and CDR2 is SQIVND (reference sequence). Repertoires were generated with immunoSEQ multiplex PCR, while TCRdb's copy carries only in-frame clones and drops some. Of around 32,000 clones detected, 72% appear once; the ten largest clones hold more than 10%. ViraFEST assay sequencing came after antigen-specific CD4+ T cells were expanded with viral peptide pools. Subsequent to less than twelve days of culture, CD4+ T cells were isolated. Subjects were given two BNT162b2 or mRNA-1273 vaccine doses. People in the vaccine group had not been infected with SARS-CoV-2 before, and their nucleocapsid antibodies were negative.

This chain joins TRBV19 and TRBJ2-2; 9 bases agree with TRBD2. The source material was CD4+ T cells from PBMCs cultured with HCoV-229E spike peptides, sampled after COVID-19 vaccination. The receptor's source is a human donor who received a COVID-19 vaccine. DNA of the CDR3: TGTGCCAGTAGGCCTAGCGGGATGAACGGGGAGCTGTTTTTT. It encodes CASRPSGMNGELFF.